This T cell receptor (beta chain) was obtained from a study of T cells in Graves' hyperthyroidism and ophthalmopathy. Germline CDR1 and CDR2: SGHTA and FQGNSA. J gave up 4 bases and V 4 bases, and 7 bases lay outside the gene matches. This CDR3 is built from 15 residues. What was amplified from RNA transcripts were TCR beta CDR3 regions. In the first-round RT-PCR of the TCR CDR3, the HTBI primer set was used. One entry per CDR3 protein, called by TCRdb with MiXCR from the multiplex PCR reads. The sample shows about 560,000 distinct CDR3 sequences, around 15% of them seen only once. Sequences were obtained from blood. The genes are TRBV7-2 and TRBJ2-5; 9 nucleotides line up with TRBD1. This sequence was found in a woman between 18 and 29 years old with Graves' hyperthyroidism. Here the CDR3 reads CASSSGQGRTETQYF. CDR3 in DNA: TGTGCCAGCAGCTCCGGACAGGGGAGGACAGAGACCCAGTACTTC.